The 26 T cell receptor beta chains below were found in one sample sequenced in a study of shared clonotypes between healthy human individuals. Only in-frame clones appear in the TCRdb table, and some are missing; sequencing was by immunoSEQ multiplex PCR. The sample carries roughly 2.2 million clones, approximately 93% recorded once. Sequencing was carried out using naive CD4+ T cells from PBMCs. Subset noted: CD45RA+ positively selected. The origin of the receptors is a man aged 18 to 30 in good health. Some clones in this sample may be carry-over from other donors' samples.

V is TRBV28 and J is TRBJ1-5, with D uncertain. V was trimmed by 0 bases and J by 0 bases, leaving 6 bases between them. Germline V gives CDR1 MDHEN, CDR2 SYDVKM. The CDR3 is 15 amino acids. The CDR3 loop is CASSLWGNSNQPQHF. As DNA, the CDR3 is TGTGCCAGCAGTTTATGGGGGAATAGCAATCAGCCCCAGCATTTT.

The chain joins TRBV7-2 to TRBJ2-7; 10 bases align to TRBD2. This CDR3 has 16 residues. Germline V lookup: CDR1 SGHTA, CDR2 FQGNSA. The J segment lost 0 bases and the V segment lost 5 bases, leaving 7 bases of the junction unmatched. The CDR3 DNA is TGTGCCAGCAGCCTCAAGGGACTAGCGAGCTCCTACGAGCAGTACTTC. This translates into CASSLKGLASSYEQYF.

The CDR3 protein is CASSPQGTDSSYGYTF. The CDR3 region has the DNA TGTGCCAGCAGCCCCCAAGGAACAGATTCCTCTTATGGCTACACCTTC. This chain joins TRBV9 and TRBJ1-2, with D unclear. Trimming removed 4 bases at V and 5 bases at J, with 21 bases between. Germline V gives CDR1 SGDLS, CDR2 YYNGEE. The CDR3 is made up of 16 amino acids.

V gene TRBV28 combines with J gene TRBJ2-1, with 7 bases matching TRBD1. CDR3 length: 16 amino acids. J gave up 0 bases and V 6 bases, and 8 bases lay outside the gene matches. Germline values: CDR1 MDHEN, CDR2 SYDVKM. CDR3: CASRITQGSSYNEQFF. The CDR3 nucleotides are TGTGCCAGCAGGATAACACAGGGGAGCTCCTACAATGAGCAGTTCTTC.

Regarding this clone: One junction end disagrees with the germline gene, perhaps due to a read error. The chain uses TRBV5-4 and TRBJ2-1, with 8 bases that match TRBD1. The CDR3 sequence is 14 residues long. Germline CDR1 SGHNT, CDR2 YYREEE (reference sequence). CDR3 loop: CASSLFSRQGFSVF. The DNA of the CDR3 is TGTGCCAGCAGTCTATTTTCCCGACAGGGGTTTTCTGTCTTC.

The V and J genes are TRBV7-2 and TRBJ1-2, with 11 bases identical to TRBD1. Losses at the gene ends were 5 bases for V and 7 bases for J; bases not matched to a gene: 9. There are 15 residues in the CDR3. The V gene's germline CDR1 is SGHTA and CDR2 FQGNSA. CDR3 coding DNA: TGTGCCAGCAGCCCCCCGGGACAGGGGGTTTTTGGCTACACCTTC. It yields the protein CASSPPGQGVFGYTF.

The chain joins TRBV28 to TRBJ2-5; D unclear. V lost 5 bases, J lost 5 bases, and 21 bases lay in between. Germline V gene lookup returns CDR1 MDHEN and CDR2 SYDVKM. The CDR3 has 16 residues. In DNA, the CDR3 is TGTGCCAGCAGTCCAAACGACCCCCTGGCGAACGAGACCCAGTACTTC. Amino acids: CASSPNDPLANETQYF.

This clone was detected only once. The CDR3 sequence: CASSTAKLAGRETQYF. The CDR3 DNA reads as TGTGCCAGCAGTACCGCGAAGCTAGCCGGGAGAGAGACCCAGTACTTC. The chain recombines TRBV28 with TRBJ2-5; TRBD2 might be the D (6 bases). V was trimmed by 5 bases and J by 4 bases, leaving 20 bases between them. CDR1 MDHEN and CDR2 SYDVKM come from the germline V gene. The CDR3 spans 16 residues.

V and J are TRBV13 and TRBJ1-4; D is ambiguous. This CDR3 is built from 13 residues. V was trimmed by 5 bases and J by 1 base, leaving 5 bases between them. Per germline, CDR1 PRHDT and CDR2 FYEKMQ (reference sequence). The CDR3: CASSRVTNEKLFF. CDR3 nucleotide sequence: TGTGCCAGCAGCCGCGTAACTAATGAAAAACTGTTTTTT. The full variable domain, its missing parts supplied by reference TRBV13 and TRBJ1-4, is AAGVIQSPRHLIKEKRETATLKCYPIPRHDTVYWYQQGPGQDPQFLISFYEKMQSDKGSIPDRFSAQQFSDYHSELNMSSLELGDSALYFCASSRVTNEKLFFGSGTQLSVL.

The V gene is TRBV2, the J gene TRBJ2-4, with unresolved D. The V end lost 5 bases, the J end lost 1 base, and 15 bases lay between the germline ends. This CDR3 has 16 amino acids. The germline CDR1 and CDR2 sequences are SNHLY and FYNNEI. The CDR3 loop is CASSPDPLSAKNIQYF. For the CDR3, the DNA is TGTGCCAGCAGTCCAGACCCCCTCTCGGCCAAAAACATTCAGTACTTC.

The chain has TRBV28 and TRBJ2-5, with D perhaps matching TRBD2 (6 bases). CDR1 and CDR2 from the germline V gene are MDHEN and SYDVKM. This CDR3 is 13 amino acids long. The V and J ends lost 5 bases and 2 bases respectively, with 9 bases between them. The CDR3 sequence is CASSPGAQETQYF. CDR3 coding DNA: TGTGCCAGCAGTCCGGGAGCTCAAGAGACCCAGTACTTC.

V gene TRBV5-8 combines with J gene TRBJ2-7, with a tentative D call TRBD2 (5 bases). The CDR3 has 14 amino acids. Germline V CDR1 and CDR2: SGHTS, YDEGEE. V was shortened by 2 bases and J by 4 bases, with 13 bases between the two germline ends. The CDR3: CASSLGRAYYEQYF. CDR3 nucleotides: TGTGCCAGCAGCTTAGGGCGGGCATATTACGAGCAGTACTTC.

This clone was seen only once. J is TRBJ1-5 and V is TRBV28, with 11 bases lining up with TRBD1. Germline assignment: CDR1 MDHEN and CDR2 SYDVKM. Trimming cost V 5 bases and J 2 bases; bases outside gene matches: 11. The CDR3 totals 18 residues. The CDR3 DNA is TGTGCCAGCAGTCCTGTACAACCGGGACAGGGGGGCAATCAGCCCCAGCATTTT. The encoded protein is CASSPVQPGQGGNQPQHF. Drawing the rest from reference TRBV28 and TRBJ1-5, the complete variable domain is DVKVTQSSRYLVKRTGEKVFLECVQDMDHENMFWYRQDPGLGLRLIYFSYDVKMKEKGDIPEGYSVSREKKERFSLILESASTNQTSMYLCASSPVQPGQGGNQPQHFGDGTRLSIL.

The chain combines TRBV4-3 with TRBJ2-7; 9 nucleotides line up with TRBD2. CDR1 and CDR2 (germline): LGHNA, YSLEER. Trimming cost V 4 bases and J 0 bases; bases outside gene matches: 13. The CDR3 covers 18 residues. CDR3 protein: CASSPDLPPSGISYEQYF. The DNA for the CDR3 is TGCGCCAGCAGCCCTGATCTCCCGCCTAGCGGGATCTCCTACGAGCAGTACTTC.

The rearrangement links TRBV27 to TRBJ2-7; D could derive from TRBD1 or TRBD2 (5 bases each). The CDR3 is 14 residues long. V dropped 1 base and J dropped 4 bases, with 11 bases sitting between them. Germline V CDR1 and CDR2: MNHEY, SMNVEV (reference sequence). CDR3 protein: CASSLYRGPYEQYF. DNA for the CDR3: TGTGCCAGCAGTTTATATCGGGGCCCGTACGAGCAGTACTTC.

The chain recombines TRBV6-5 with TRBJ2-3; D gene unclear. The CDR3 spans 15 residues. CDR1 is MNHEY, CDR2 SVGAGI, per germline. Trimming cost V 2 bases and J 3 bases, with 12 bases left between them. The CDR3 region is CASSYNPSLTDTQYF. The CDR3 DNA follows: TGTGCCAGCAGTTACAATCCTTCCTTGACAGATACGCAGTATTTT.

Concerning this clone itself: Other DNA sequences in this specimen translate into the identical CDR3. V is TRBV5-1 and J is TRBJ1-2, with D unresolved. CDR1 is SGHRS, CDR2 YFSETQ, per germline. The CDR3 is made up of 14 amino acids. V was cut by 0 bases and J by 1 base, with 7 bases left in between. The CDR3 spells CASSLAPDNYGYTF. DNA of the CDR3: TGCGCCAGCAGCTTGGCCCCTGATAACTATGGCTACACCTTC.

As to this clone: Other DNA variants within this sample encode the same CDR3. This rearrangement joins TRBV18 to TRBJ1-1; a weak D match, TRBD1 (6 bases). Germline V gene lookup returns CDR1 KGHSH and CDR2 LQKENI. The CDR3 is 13 amino acids. V lost 3 bases to trimming and J lost 1 base, with 6 bases between them. The CDR3 sequence: CASSPGANTEAFF. The CDR3 DNA reads TGTGCCAGCTCACCGGGGGCGAACACTGAAGCTTTCTTT.

V and J are TRBV5-4 and TRBJ2-7; 11 bases align to TRBD2. CDR1 is SGHNT, CDR2 YYREEE, per germline (reference sequence). The CDR3 runs to 15 residues. V was clipped by 4 bases and J by 2 bases; unmatched bases: 5. As DNA, the CDR3 is TGTGCCAGCAGCATAAGACTAGCGGGGACCTACGAGCAGTACTTC. The encoded protein is CASSIRLAGTYEQYF.

The rearrangement links TRBV5-5 to TRBJ2-7, with 10 bases lining up with TRBD2. The CDR3 extends over 14 amino acids. Germline-derived CDR1 and CDR2 are SGHKS and YYEKEE (reference sequence). Trimming took 1 base from V and 3 from J; bases not matched to a gene: 1. The CDR3 here is CASSLSSGSYEQYF. The CDR3 nucleotides are TGTGCCAGCAGCTTGTCTAGCGGGAGCTACGAGCAGTACTTC.

V gene TRBV2 combines with J gene TRBJ2-5; weak D call: TRBD2 (5 bases). CDR3 length: 11 residues. Germline V gene data show CDR1 as SNHLY and CDR2 as FYNNEI. The V end was cut by 5 bases, the J end by 5 bases, with 6 bases between. CDR3 sequence (DNA): TGTGCCAGCAGTCGAGGGGAGACCCAGTACTTC. Translating it yields CASSRGETQYF.

V is TRBV7-2 and J is TRBJ1-5; D is undetermined. Germline-derived CDR1 and CDR2 are SGHTA and FQGNSA. The CDR3 loop spans 11 amino acids. Between the trimmed V and J ends, which lost 6 bases and 7 bases, there was a span of 7 bases. The CDR3 spells CASSEGQPQHF. The CDR3, as DNA: TGTGCCAGCAGTGAGGGACAGCCCCAGCATTTT.

The chain couples TRBV19 to TRBJ2-3, with 12 bases aligning to TRBD2. Germline CDR1 and CDR2: LNHDA and SQIVND (reference sequence). After removal of 10 bases from V and 3 bases from J, the junction contained 8 bases not matched to a gene. There are 15 residues in the CDR3. The CDR3 region has the DNA TGTGCCACCGGACTAGCGGGAATTCGGACAGATACGCAGTATTTT. Amino acid sequence: CATGLAGIRTDTQYF.

V and J are TRBV28 and TRBJ1-3; D may be TRBD1 (5 bases). The CDR3 is 12 amino acids. Germline V gene sequence: CDR1 MDHEN, CDR2 SYDVKM. V gave up 5 bases and J gave up 7 bases, with 9 bases separating them. For the CDR3, the DNA is TGTGCCAGCAGTGAGGGGAGGAACACCATATATTTT. This encodes CASSEGRNTIYF.

The chain links TRBV7-9 to TRBJ2-3; 11 bases map to TRBD2. In germline, CDR1 is SEHNR, CDR2 FQNEAQ (reference sequence). Trimming removed 4 bases from V and 1 base from J; junction bases left unmatched: 7. This CDR3 contains 17 residues. DNA of the CDR3: TGTGCCAGCAGCTGGATGGGACTAGCGGAGGGCACAGATACGCAGTATTTT. Translation: CASSWMGLAEGTDTQYF. Supplemented by reference TRBV7-9 and TRBJ2-3, the full variable domain reads DTGVSQNPRHKITKRGQNVTFRCDPISEHNRLYWYRQTLGQGPEFLTYFQNEAQLEKSRLLSDRFSAERPKGSFSTLEIQRTEQGDSAMYLCASSWMGLAEGTDTQYFGPGTRLTVL.

The rearrangement joins TRBV7-3 to TRBJ2-1; weak D call: TRBD1 (5 bases). Germline V lookup: CDR1 SGHTA, CDR2 FQGTGA. Trimming left V 4 bases short and J 11 bases short, with 15 bases between. The CDR3 is made up of 13 amino acids. DNA of the CDR3: TGTGCCAGCAGCTACCAAACACAGGATAAGCAGTTCTTC. As protein: CASSYQTQDKQFF.